This T cell receptor beta chain was sequenced during a study of blood T cell repertoires in COVID-19. V gave up 3 bases and J gave up 9 bases; unmatched junction bases: 14. This CDR3 comprises 16 residues. CDR1 KGHSH and CDR2 LQKENI come from the germline V gene. Measured with immunoSEQ multiplex PCR; TCRdb has only the in-frame clones, and not every one. The sample shows approximately 120,000 clones, roughly 88% of them seen only once. The receptor's source is a woman older than 75 with active or convalescent COVID-19. Sample: peripheral blood. The chain uses TRBV18 and TRBJ1-5; 7 nucleotides align to TRBD1. The CDR3 is CASSPSPLSTGRPQHF. The CDR3, as DNA: TGTGCCAGCTCACCCTCGCCCCTCTCGACAGGGCGGCCCCAGCATTTT.